This T cell receptor beta chain derives from a study of T cell changes during pregnancy in multiple sclerosis. The germline gives CDR1 LNHNV, CDR2 YYDKDF (reference sequence). This CDR3 region has 19 residues. Losses at the gene ends were 8 bases for V and 5 bases for J; bases not matched to a gene: 21. Libraries were prepared by immunoSEQ multiplex PCR; TCRdb keeps only in-frame clonotypes and omits some of them. The repertoire holds 45,000 to 60,000 clones, just over 90% seen once, with roughly 0.2% in the top ten. The chain joins TRBV15 to TRBJ2-1; TRBD2 agrees at 10 bases. This specimen was CD4+ T cells from peripheral blood mononuclear cells, taken in the second trimester of pregnancy. The TCR sequence derives from a female donor with multiple sclerosis, enrolled in a pregnancy study. The CDR3 here is CATGGFRTSGVEGHNEQFF. The CDR3 DNA reads TGTGCCACCGGCGGATTTAGGACTAGCGGAGTTGAGGGACACAATGAGCAGTTCTTC. Variable domain in full (rest from reference TRBV15 and TRBJ2-1): DAMVIQNPRYQVTQFGKPVTLSCSQTLNHNVMYWYQQKSSQAPKLLFHYYDKDFNNEADTPDNFQSRRPNTSFCFLDIRSPGLGDTAMYLCATGGFRTSGVEGHNEQFFGPGTRLTVL.